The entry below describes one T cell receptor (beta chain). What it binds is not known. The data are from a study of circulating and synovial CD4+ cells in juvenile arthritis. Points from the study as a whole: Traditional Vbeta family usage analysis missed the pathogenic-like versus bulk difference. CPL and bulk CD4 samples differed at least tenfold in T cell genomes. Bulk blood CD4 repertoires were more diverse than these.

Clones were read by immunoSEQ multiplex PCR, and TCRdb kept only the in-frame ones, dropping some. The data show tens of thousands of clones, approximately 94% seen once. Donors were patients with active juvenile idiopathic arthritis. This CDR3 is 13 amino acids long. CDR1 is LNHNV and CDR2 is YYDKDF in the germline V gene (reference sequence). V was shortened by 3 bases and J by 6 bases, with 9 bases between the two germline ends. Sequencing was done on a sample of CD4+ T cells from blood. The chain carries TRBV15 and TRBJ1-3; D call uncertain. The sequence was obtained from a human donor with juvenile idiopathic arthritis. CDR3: CATSSPVINTIYF. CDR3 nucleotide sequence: TGTGCCACCAGCAGTCCGGTAATAAACACCATATATTTT.